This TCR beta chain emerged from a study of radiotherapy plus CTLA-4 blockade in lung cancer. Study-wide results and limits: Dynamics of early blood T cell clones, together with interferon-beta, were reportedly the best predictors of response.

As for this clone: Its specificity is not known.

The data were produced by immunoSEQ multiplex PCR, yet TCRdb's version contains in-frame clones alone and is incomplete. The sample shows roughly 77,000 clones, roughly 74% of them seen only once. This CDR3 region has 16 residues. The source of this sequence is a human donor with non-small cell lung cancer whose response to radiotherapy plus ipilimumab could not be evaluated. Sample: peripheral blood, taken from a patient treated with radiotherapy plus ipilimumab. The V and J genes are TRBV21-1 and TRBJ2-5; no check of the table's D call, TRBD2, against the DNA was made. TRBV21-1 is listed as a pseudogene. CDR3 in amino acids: CASSKVGGRAAETQYF. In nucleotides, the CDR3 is TGTGCCAGCAGCAAAGTGGGCGGGAGGGCCGCGGAGACCCAGTACTTC.